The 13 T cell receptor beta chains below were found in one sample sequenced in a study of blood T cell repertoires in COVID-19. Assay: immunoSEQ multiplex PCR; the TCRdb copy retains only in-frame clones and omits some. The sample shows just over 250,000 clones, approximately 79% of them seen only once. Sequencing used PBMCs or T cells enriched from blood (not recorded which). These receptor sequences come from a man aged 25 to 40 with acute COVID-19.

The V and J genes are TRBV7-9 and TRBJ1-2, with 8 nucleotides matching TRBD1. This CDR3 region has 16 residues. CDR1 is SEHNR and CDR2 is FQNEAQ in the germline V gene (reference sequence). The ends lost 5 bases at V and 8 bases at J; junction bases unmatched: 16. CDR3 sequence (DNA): TGTGCCAGCAGCGGACCCTGGACAGGGCCTACTCAGGGCTACACCTTC. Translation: CASSGPWTGPTQGYTF.

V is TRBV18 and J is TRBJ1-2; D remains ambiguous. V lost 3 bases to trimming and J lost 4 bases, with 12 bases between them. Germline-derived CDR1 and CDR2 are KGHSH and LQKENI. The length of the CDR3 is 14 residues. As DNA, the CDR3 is TGTGCCAGCTCACCCCAGGAAGCCCTCTATGGCTACACCTTC. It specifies CASSPQEALYGYTF.

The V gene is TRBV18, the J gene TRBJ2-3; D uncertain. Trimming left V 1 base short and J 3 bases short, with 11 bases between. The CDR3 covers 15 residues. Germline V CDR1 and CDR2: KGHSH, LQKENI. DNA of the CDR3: TGTGCCAGCTCACCACGAAGTTTAGAAACAGATACGCAGTATTTT. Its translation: CASSPRSLETDTQYF.

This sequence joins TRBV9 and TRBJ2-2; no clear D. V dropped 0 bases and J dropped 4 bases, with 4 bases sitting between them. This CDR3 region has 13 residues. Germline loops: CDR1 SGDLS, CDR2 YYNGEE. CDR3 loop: CASSVVGTGELFF. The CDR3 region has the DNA TGTGCCAGCAGCGTAGTCGGCACCGGGGAGCTGTTTTTT.

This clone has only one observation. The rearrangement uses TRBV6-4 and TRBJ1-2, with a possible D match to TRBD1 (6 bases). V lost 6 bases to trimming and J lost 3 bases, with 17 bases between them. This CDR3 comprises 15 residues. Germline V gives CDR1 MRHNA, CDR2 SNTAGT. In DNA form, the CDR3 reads TGTGCCAGCAGCATCACAGGGAAGGGGGACTATGGCTACACCTTC. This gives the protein CASSITGKGDYGYTF.

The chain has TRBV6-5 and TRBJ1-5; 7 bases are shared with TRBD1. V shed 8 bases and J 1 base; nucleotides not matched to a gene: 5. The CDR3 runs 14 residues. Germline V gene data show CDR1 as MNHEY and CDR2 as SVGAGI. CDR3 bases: TGTGCCAGCCATCCACAGGGGAGCAATCAGCCCCAGCATTTT. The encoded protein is CASHPQGSNQPQHF.

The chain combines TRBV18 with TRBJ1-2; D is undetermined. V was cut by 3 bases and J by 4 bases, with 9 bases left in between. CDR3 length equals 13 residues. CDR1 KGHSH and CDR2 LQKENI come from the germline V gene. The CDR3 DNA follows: TGTGCCAGCTCACCGGAGAGGAGCTATGGCTACACCTTC. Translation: CASSPERSYGYTF.

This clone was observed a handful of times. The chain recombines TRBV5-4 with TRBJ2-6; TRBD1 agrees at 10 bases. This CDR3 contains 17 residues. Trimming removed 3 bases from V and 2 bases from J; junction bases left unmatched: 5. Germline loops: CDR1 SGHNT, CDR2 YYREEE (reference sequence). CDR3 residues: CASSSPGQGAGANVLTF. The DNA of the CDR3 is TGTGCCAGCAGCTCCCCCGGACAGGGGGCTGGGGCCAACGTCCTGACTTTC. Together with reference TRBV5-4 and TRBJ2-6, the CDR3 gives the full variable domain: ETGVTQSPTHLIKTRGQQVTLRCSSQSGHNTVSWYQQALGQGPQFIFQYYREEENGRGNFPPRFSGLQFPNYSSELNVNALELDDSALYLCASSSPGQGAGANVLTFGAGSRLTVL.

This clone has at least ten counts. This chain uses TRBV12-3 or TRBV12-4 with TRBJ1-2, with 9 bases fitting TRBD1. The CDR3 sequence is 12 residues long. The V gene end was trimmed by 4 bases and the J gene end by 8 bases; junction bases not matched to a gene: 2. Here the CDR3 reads CASSYRGPGYTF. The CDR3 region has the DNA TGTGCCAGCAGTTACAGGGGGCCCGGCTACACCTTC.

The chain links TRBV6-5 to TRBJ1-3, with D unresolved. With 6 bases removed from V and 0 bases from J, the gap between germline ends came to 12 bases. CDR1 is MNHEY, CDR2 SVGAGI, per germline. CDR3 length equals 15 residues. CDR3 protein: CASRPEVLSGNTIYF. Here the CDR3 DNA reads TGTGCCAGCAGACCAGAGGTTCTCTCTGGAAACACCATATATTTT.

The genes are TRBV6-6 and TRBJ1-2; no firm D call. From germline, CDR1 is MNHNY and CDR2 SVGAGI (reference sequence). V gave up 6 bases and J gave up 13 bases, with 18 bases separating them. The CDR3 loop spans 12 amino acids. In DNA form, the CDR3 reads TGTGCCAGCAGAGCGGGCGGAGTGCCCGGCACCTTC. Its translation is CASRAGGVPGTF.

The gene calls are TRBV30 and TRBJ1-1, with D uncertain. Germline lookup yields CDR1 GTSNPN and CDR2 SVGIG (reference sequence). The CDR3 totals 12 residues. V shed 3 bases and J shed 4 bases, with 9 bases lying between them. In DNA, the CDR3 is TGTGCCTGGAGCCGGGCGGGCACTGAAGCTTTCTTT. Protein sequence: CAWSRAGTEAFF.

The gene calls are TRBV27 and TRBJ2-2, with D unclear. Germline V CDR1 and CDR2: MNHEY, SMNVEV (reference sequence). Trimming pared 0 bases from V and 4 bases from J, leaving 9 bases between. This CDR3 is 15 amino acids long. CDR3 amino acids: CASSLSPRLTGELFF. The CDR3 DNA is TGTGCCAGCAGTTTATCGCCCAGGCTCACCGGGGAGCTGTTTTTT.